The sequence of this TCR beta chain was determined in a study of CD8 T cells in ankylosing spondylitis. Findings of the study overall: The study looked at matched synovial fluid samples from ankylosing spondylitis patients. Disease-linked clones were reported to be significantly enriched there.

CDR1 is LNHDA, CDR2 SQIVND, per germline (reference sequence). The CDR3 is 13 residues long. V gave up 2 bases and J gave up 5 bases, with 10 bases separating them. One entry per CDR3 protein, called by TCRdb with MiXCR from the 5' RACE reads. The repertoire consists of about 340,000 distinct CDR3 sequences, with approximately 15% occurring once and the leading ten covering approximately 1%. Concerning this clonotype itself: The target antigen is unknown.

Sequencing input: blood, either unsorted or a sorted T cell fraction (not recorded which). The TCR originated in a male donor with ankylosing spondylitis or in good health (not recorded which). J is TRBJ2-7 and V is TRBV19; maybe TRBD1 (6 bases). The CDR3 region is CASSITGKDEQYF. The CDR3 DNA follows: TGTGCCAGTAGTATAACAGGGAAAGACGAGCAGTACTTC.